This T cell receptor (beta chain) was found in a study of tumor-infiltrating lymphocytes in primary liver carcinoma (dated by TCRdb to between 2016 and 2019). For the wider study: Surgical resection was performed in China between late 2015 and early 2016 on 5 or 6 patients with histopathologically diagnosed primary liver carcinoma. Across five regions of each liver tumor, along with adjacent normal tissue and blood, the study brought together TCRbeta repertoire sequencing, expression microarrays and whole-exome sequencing. TCRbeta repertoire sequencing covered 35 specimens from 5 patients: 25 or so tumor regions, 5 adjacent noncancerous liver tissues and 5 peripheral blood samples. Samples yielded roughly 3.5 to 7.13 million productive TCRbeta reads; read depth did not differ significantly between tissue types. The tumors of the five patients were staged as T1-T3 N0M0, with maximum diameters ranging from roughly 4.2 to 10 cm. The five patients, three men and two women aged 30 to 69 years, had hepatocellular carcinoma (four) or combined HCC and intrahepatic cholangiocarcinoma (one). Reproducibility between technical replicate repertoires was high, with correlation coefficients above 0.95 and mean shared-clone rates roughly 0.91.

A constant-region primer and ProtoScript II reverse transcriptase were used to reverse-transcribe TCRbeta-specific cDNA from approximately 500 ng total RNA. The TCRbeta libraries were prepared through three rounds of nested multiplex PCR following a slightly modified ARM-PCR procedure. Multiplex TRBV1-TRBV30 forward primers and a Cbeta reverse primer were used in the first two PCR rounds, each of which was run for around 10 cycles. A final 25-cycle PCR with Deep VentR polymerase added sample barcodes and Illumina adapters. Before sequencing, amplicons of 200-500 bp were gel-purified using a QIAquick gel extraction kit. TCRbeta amplicons were sequenced on an Illumina HiSeq 2500 with 250-bp paired-end reads. As for the authors' bioinformatics: Trimmomatic v0.33 was used to quality-trim the reads, and FLASH v1.2.11 was used to merge paired reads so that full CDR3 sequences could be recovered. V, D and J germline segments were assigned to the rearranged TCRbeta sequences using MiGEC v1.2.1b. Clonotype statistics, along with Shannon-Wiener diversity indices, were calculated using VDJtools v1.0.0. Except for diversity analysis, only each sample's 250 most abundant clonotypes were used in subsequent analyses to reduce sampling bias. The public reads were reanalyzed by TCRdb: fastp trimming at Q25, MiXCR alignment, in-frame beta chains only. Records with the same CDR3 protein are collapsed into one entry carrying the most frequent genes and DNA. The V and J calls come from TCRdb's annotation, not from the publication. The sample has approximately 330,000 distinct CDR3 sequences on record, roughly 61% of them singletons. The leading ten clones occupy 5.5% to 7% of the sample.

RNA from unsorted whole blood was extracted with TRIzol reagent, and germline DNA was obtained with the DNeasy Blood & Tissue kit. At the time of sampling, the patients had chronic HBV infection and had not received any treatment. Before surgery, four milliliters of peripheral blood were collected into K2EDTA tubes. Worth noting for this clonotype: No antigen is known for it. One base away there is no much larger clone; base qualities are not given.

Overall study results and their limits: Because only the TCR beta chain was sequenced and unpaired alpha chains were not captured, true repertoire diversity is likely underestimated. Consistent with antigen-driven expansion, pairs of tumor regions showed higher repertoire overlap (mean around 36%) than either tumor-adjacent pairs (approximately 17%) or tumor-blood pairs (around 14%). Because the samples were bulk and unsorted, CD4+ and CD8+ T cell repertoires could not be compared. The top 250 clones made up a significantly larger repertoire fraction in tumors than in blood (p = 0.039). With just 4 or 5 patients in the study, the authors point out that the findings should be validated in a larger study.

The CDR3 covers 13 residues, taking in both the cysteine and the phenylalanine. The read is trimmed to its CDR3 DNA, 39 bases read in frame from base 1. V was cut back by 6 bases and J by 0 bases, leaving a gap of 8 bases between them. According to the germline V gene, CDR1 reads MNHEY and CDR2 reads SVGEGT. In this chain, TRBV6-2 or TRBV6-3 is recombined with TRBJ1-1, with an unclear D gene assignment. The receptor comes from a man aged 40-49 years with primary liver carcinoma and hepatitis B virus infection. The specimen sequenced was peripheral blood. The nucleotide sequence is TGTGCCAGCAGACCCATCCTGAACACTGAAGCTTTCTTT. Its amino acids are CASRPILNTEAFF.